A selection of T cell receptor beta chains follows, all from one sample in a study of blood T cell repertoires in COVID-19. Clones were sequenced by immunoSEQ multiplex PCR, and TCRdb holds only the in-frame ones, with some missing. Seen here are 150,000 to 200,000 clones, more than 70% observed once, and the top ten hold 3.5% to 5%. The specimen was peripheral blood. These receptors all come from a woman in her twenties or thirties with acute or convalescent COVID-19. CDR3s include the opening cysteine and the closing phenylalanine or tryptophan. The D gene is left open where the match is weak. For some rows the clone size is stated as once, few or many, or as a class when expanded; others skip it.

j_call: TRBJ2-1; clone_size: NA; v_call: TRBV28; d_call: NA; cdr3_nt: TGTGCCAGCAGGTCCGGGACTCGGAATGAGCAGTTCTTC; cdr3_aa: CASRSGTRNEQFF
j_call: TRBJ2-2; clone_size: NA; v_call: TRBV29-1; d_call: NA; cdr3_nt: TGCAGCGTTGACGTCCTCGGCACCGGGGAGCTGTTTTTT; cdr3_aa: CSVDVLGTGELFF
j_call: TRBJ2-7; clone_size: NA; v_call: TRBV5-1; d_call: TRBD1; cdr3_nt: TGCGCCAGCAGCCCCGGGACAGGGATGGGCGAGCAGTACTTC; cdr3_aa: CASSPGTGMGEQYF
j_call: TRBJ2-5; clone_size: NA; v_call: TRBV5-1; d_call: NA; cdr3_nt: TGCGCCAGCAGCTTGGCCTTGTATGAGACCCAGTACTTC; cdr3_aa: CASSLALYETQYF
j_call: TRBJ2-1; clone_size: NA; v_call: TRBV7-7; d_call: NA; cdr3_nt: TGTGCTAGCAGCCCCGAATTTGGCGGTGAGCAGTTCTTC; cdr3_aa: CASSPEFGGEQFF
j_call: TRBJ2-1; clone_size: NA; v_call: TRBV7-9; d_call: TRBD2; cdr3_nt: TGTGCCAGCAGCTTAGCGGTTCTTAGCGGGAGTGTTAATGAGCAGTTCTTC; cdr3_aa: CASSLAVLSGSVNEQFF
j_call: TRBJ2-2; clone_size: NA; v_call: TRBV25-1; d_call: NA; cdr3_nt: TGTGCCAGCAGTGAGGCGGGGTACACCGGGGAGCTGTTTTTT; cdr3_aa: CASSEAGYTGELFF
j_call: TRBJ2-5; clone_size: NA; v_call: TRBV6-6; d_call: TRBD2; cdr3_nt: TGTGCCAGCAGTTTATCCTTAGCGGGAGGCCAAGAGACCCAGTACTTC; cdr3_aa: CASSLSLAGGQETQYF
j_call: TRBJ1-1; clone_size: NA; v_call: TRBV28; d_call: NA; cdr3_nt: TGTGCCGCAAAGGGGGTCACTGAAGCTTTCTTT; cdr3_aa: CAAKGVTEAFF
j_call: TRBJ1-2; clone_size: NA; v_call: TRBV6-1; d_call: NA; cdr3_nt: TGTGCCAGCAGTGAAGCGGCGGATTATAGCTACACCTTC; cdr3_aa: CASSEAADYSYTF
j_call: TRBJ2-1; clone_size: NA; v_call: TRBV4-2; d_call: NA; cdr3_nt: TGTGCCAGCAGCCAGAGCGGGCCTACCTACAATGAGCAGTTCTTC; cdr3_aa: CASSQSGPTYNEQFF
j_call: TRBJ2-5; clone_size: NA; v_call: TRBV29-1; d_call: NA; cdr3_nt: TGCAGCGTTGAACCGGGAAGGTCGGTAGAGACCCAGTACTTC; cdr3_aa: CSVEPGRSVETQYF
j_call: TRBJ2-5; clone_size: NA; v_call: TRBV4-1; d_call: TRBD2; cdr3_nt: TGCGCCAGCAGCCAAGATAGGACTAGCTCCCAGACCCAGTACTTC; cdr3_aa: CASSQDRTSSQTQYF
j_call: TRBJ1-4; clone_size: NA; v_call: TRBV7-9; d_call: NA; cdr3_nt: TGTGCCAGCAGCTTAGATTTAGGACTGGAAAAACTGTTTTTT; cdr3_aa: CASSLDLGLEKLFF
j_call: TRBJ1-1; clone_size: NA; v_call: TRBV7-6; d_call: NA; cdr3_nt: TGTGCCAGCGGGGGTTGGGGAGGATCGAACACTGAAGCTTTCTTT; cdr3_aa: CASGGWGGSNTEAFF
j_call: TRBJ2-7; clone_size: NA; v_call: TRBV20-1; d_call: NA; cdr3_nt: TGCAGTGCTAACCAGAAATACGAGCAGTACTTC; cdr3_aa: CSANQKYEQYF
j_call: TRBJ2-3; clone_size: NA; v_call: TRBV2; d_call: NA; cdr3_nt: TGTGCCAGCAGTGTCCTAGCGACAGATACGCAGTATTTT; cdr3_aa: CASSVLATDTQYF
j_call: TRBJ2-1; clone_size: few; v_call: TRBV6-1; d_call: NA; cdr3_nt: TGTGCCAGCAGTGAATCGGGACTTAACAATGAGCAGTTCTTC; cdr3_aa: CASSESGLNNEQFF
j_call: TRBJ2-5; clone_size: NA; v_call: TRBV25-1; d_call: NA; cdr3_nt: TGTGCCAGCACCCCCGAGGGAGGAGGGGTGAGGGAGACCCAGTACTTC; cdr3_aa: CASTPEGGGVRETQYF
j_call: TRBJ1-1; clone_size: NA; v_call: TRBV15; d_call: NA; cdr3_nt: TGTGCCACCAGCAGAGATTATTCCACTGAAGCTTTCTTT; cdr3_aa: CATSRDYSTEAFF
j_call: TRBJ2-1; clone_size: once; v_call: TRBV30; d_call: NA; cdr3_nt: TGTGCCTGCCGGGGTAACCCTAGAGTCAATGAGCAGTTCTTC; cdr3_aa: CACRGNPRVNEQFF
j_call: TRBJ1-6; clone_size: few; v_call: TRBV7-9; d_call: NA; cdr3_nt: TGTGCCAGCAGCTACGGGGCAGCGGGGGACTCACCCCTCCACTTT; cdr3_aa: CASSYGAAGDSPLHF
j_call: TRBJ2-1; clone_size: once; v_call: TRBV12-3/TRBV12-4; d_call: TRBD2; cdr3_nt: TGTGCCACGGGACTAGTCGGCGGTGAGCAGTTCTTC; cdr3_aa: CATGLVGGEQFF
j_call: TRBJ2-7; clone_size: few; v_call: TRBV6-2/TRBV6-3; d_call: NA; cdr3_nt: TGTGCCAGCAGTTACTCCCGGGAGCAGTACTTC; cdr3_aa: CASSYSREQYF
j_call: TRBJ2-7; clone_size: NA; v_call: TRBV11-2; d_call: NA; cdr3_nt: TGTGCCAGCAGTATCGGGGGCTACGAGCAGTACTTC; cdr3_aa: CASSIGGYEQYF
j_call: TRBJ1-2; clone_size: few; v_call: TRBV6-5; d_call: TRBD1; cdr3_nt: TGTGCCAGCGGCCTAGCCGGGACAGGGGATTATGGCTACACCTTC; cdr3_aa: CASGLAGTGDYGYTF
j_call: TRBJ2-5; clone_size: NA; v_call: TRBV5-6; d_call: NA; cdr3_nt: TGTGCCAGCAGCAGCGACAGGAAAGAGACCCAGTACTTC; cdr3_aa: CASSSDRKETQYF
j_call: TRBJ2-5; clone_size: NA; v_call: TRBV3-1/TRBV3-2; d_call: NA; cdr3_nt: TGTGCCAGCAGCCAAGACCTTGCGGGGCGGGAGACCCAGTACTTC; cdr3_aa: CASSQDLAGRETQYF
j_call: TRBJ1-2; clone_size: NA; v_call: TRBV7-9; d_call: NA; cdr3_nt: TGTGCCAGCAGCCCCCTTGAGACAGACTATGGCTACACCTTC; cdr3_aa: CASSPLETDYGYTF
j_call: TRBJ1-2; clone_size: few; v_call: TRBV4-2; d_call: NA; cdr3_nt: TGTGCCAGCAGCCAAGACAGGTATGGCTACACCTTC; cdr3_aa: CASSQDRYGYTF
j_call: TRBJ1-2; clone_size: once; v_call: TRBV5-1; d_call: NA; cdr3_nt: TGCGCCAGCAGCTTGGATCAGGGCCTCTATGGCTACACCTTC; cdr3_aa: CASSLDQGLYGYTF
j_call: TRBJ1-1; clone_size: NA; v_call: TRBV6-5; d_call: NA; cdr3_nt: TGTGCCACATGGAGGGACACTGAAGCTTTCTTT; cdr3_aa: CATWRDTEAFF
j_call: TRBJ2-1; clone_size: NA; v_call: TRBV7-9; d_call: NA; cdr3_nt: TGTGCCAGCAGCTTATCGATCGGGAAGCAGTTCTTC; cdr3_aa: CASSLSIGKQFF
j_call: TRBJ1-1; clone_size: NA; v_call: TRBV5-4; d_call: NA; cdr3_nt: TGTGCCAGCAGCTTGGCCGGTAGTCTGCGGACTGAAGCTTTCTTT; cdr3_aa: CASSLAGSLRTEAFF
j_call: TRBJ2-7; clone_size: NA; v_call: TRBV5-6; d_call: TRBD2; cdr3_nt: TGTGCCAGCAGCGCGCTAGCGGGAGTGTACGAGCAGTACTTC; cdr3_aa: CASSALAGVYEQYF
j_call: TRBJ2-7; clone_size: few; v_call: TRBV5-1; d_call: NA; cdr3_nt: TGCGCCAGCAGTTCTACAGGGATTCCGTCCTACGAGCAGTACTTC; cdr3_aa: CASSSTGIPSYEQYF
j_call: TRBJ2-2; clone_size: NA; v_call: TRBV12-5; d_call: NA; cdr3_nt: TGTGCTAAGACAGGCCGCACCGGGGAGCTGTTTTTT; cdr3_aa: CAKTGRTGELFF
j_call: TRBJ2-3; clone_size: NA; v_call: TRBV11-2; d_call: TRBD2; cdr3_nt: TGTGCCAGCAGCTTAGCTGGGAGGGACACAGATACGCAGTATTTT; cdr3_aa: CASSLAGRDTDTQYF
j_call: TRBJ2-3; clone_size: NA; v_call: TRBV3-1/TRBV3-2; d_call: TRBD2; cdr3_nt: TGTGCCAGCAGCCGATGGACTAGCGGGAGGGCCGAAGATACGCAGTATTTT; cdr3_aa: CASSRWTSGRAEDTQYF
j_call: TRBJ2-2; clone_size: NA; v_call: TRBV7-2; d_call: NA; cdr3_nt: TGTGCCAGCAGCTTAGCGCAGGTGGTTACCGGGGAGCTGTTTTTT; cdr3_aa: CASSLAQVVTGELFF
j_call: TRBJ1-6; clone_size: NA; v_call: TRBV5-6; d_call: NA; cdr3_nt: TGTGCCAGCAGCGGGCGACGTTTTTATTCACCCCTCCACTTT; cdr3_aa: CASSGRRFYSPLHF
j_call: TRBJ1-3; clone_size: NA; v_call: TRBV11-2; d_call: NA; cdr3_nt: TGTGCCAGCAGCCCAACTCATGACACACCATTTCGTGGGAACACCATATATTTT; cdr3_aa: CASSPTHDTPFRGNTIYF
j_call: TRBJ1-2; clone_size: NA; v_call: TRBV7-9; d_call: NA; cdr3_nt: TGTGCCAGCAGCGATAACAGTAGAGATGGCTACACCTTC; cdr3_aa: CASSDNSRDGYTF
j_call: TRBJ1-2; clone_size: NA; v_call: TRBV28; d_call: NA; cdr3_nt: TGTGCCAGCAAGGGCAGGGACTATGGCTACACCTTC; cdr3_aa: CASKGRDYGYTF
j_call: TRBJ1-4; clone_size: few; v_call: TRBV28; d_call: TRBD1; cdr3_nt: TGTGCCAGCAGTTTAATGTTCGGGACAGATAATGAAAAACTGTTTTTT; cdr3_aa: CASSLMFGTDNEKLFF
j_call: TRBJ2-7; clone_size: NA; v_call: TRBV3-1/TRBV3-2; d_call: TRBD2; cdr3_nt: TGTGCCAGCAGCCAAGAGGTACTAGCGAGGTACGAGCAGTACTTC; cdr3_aa: CASSQEVLARYEQYF
j_call: TRBJ2-7; clone_size: NA; v_call: TRBV6-5; d_call: TRBD2; cdr3_nt: TGTGCCAGCCCCCCGGCAGCGGGACGGAGCTACGAGCAGTACTTC; cdr3_aa: CASPPAAGRSYEQYF
j_call: TRBJ1-2; clone_size: once; v_call: TRBV9; d_call: NA; cdr3_nt: TGTGCCAGCAGCGTAGATGGAGGGGCCTATGGCTACACCTTC; cdr3_aa: CASSVDGGAYGYTF
j_call: TRBJ1-1; clone_size: NA; v_call: TRBV28; d_call: NA; cdr3_nt: TGTGCCAGCAGGGAACGGAGCGGAGTAGCTTTCTTT; cdr3_aa: CASRERSGVAFF
j_call: TRBJ1-4; clone_size: NA; v_call: TRBV19; d_call: NA; cdr3_nt: TGTGCCAGTAGTCTTCGACCGGGACTTCAGGAGGGGAAACTGTTTTTT; cdr3_aa: CASSLRPGLQEGKLFF
j_call: TRBJ2-1; clone_size: NA; v_call: TRBV2; d_call: NA; cdr3_nt: TGTGCCAGCAGGGCGACAAGAGAAAATGAGCAGTTCTTC; cdr3_aa: CASRATRENEQFF
j_call: TRBJ2-7; clone_size: NA; v_call: TRBV2; d_call: NA; cdr3_nt: TGTGCCAGCAGTGCGGACACAAACGAGCAGTACTTC; cdr3_aa: CASSADTNEQYF
j_call: TRBJ2-3; clone_size: NA; v_call: TRBV5-8; d_call: NA; cdr3_nt: TGTGCCAGCAGCGGCCAAAAGCAGTATTTT; cdr3_aa: CASSGQKQYF